The rows below give T cell receptor beta chains drawn from one sample of a study of pediatric ulcerative colitis. Assay: immunoSEQ multiplex PCR; the TCRdb copy retains only in-frame clones and omits some. The table shows about 11,000 clones, with roughly 82% occurring only once. Sequenced material: gut tissue. These receptors were collected from a girl aged 5-17 years who was a control in a study of pediatric ulcerative colitis. The CDR3 runs from the conserved cysteine through the conserved F or W. The D gene is left open where the match is weak. Clone size is stated in some rows and not others, as once, few, many or a class when expanded.

TRBD2	TRBV7-6	15	TRBJ2-7	.	TGTGCCAGCAGCTTAGAGACGGGAGGACCCTACGAGCAGTACTTC	CASSLETGGPYEQYF
.	TRBV5-6	14	TRBJ2-1	.	TGTGCCAGCAGCTTCGGGGAACCTGGGAGTGAGCAGTTCTTC	CASSFGEPGSEQFF
TRBD2	TRBV9	16	TRBJ2-3	.	TGTGCCAGCAGCCTCCACAGCGGGAGGGATGGAGATACGCAGTATTTT	CASSLHSGRDGDTQYF
TRBD1	TRBV7-6	17	TRBJ1-1	.	TGTGCCAGCAGCTCCTCCCGGGACAGGGGGCTTCACACTGAAGCTTTCTTT	CASSSSRDRGLHTEAFF
TRBD1	TRBV28	15	TRBJ2-5	few	TGTGCCAGCAGTGGGGTGACAGGGGCTGGGGAGACCCAGTACTTC	CASSGVTGAGETQYF
.	TRBV4-1	16	TRBJ2-7	once	TGCGCCAGCAGCCCATGGGTCGGGACTCACTCCTACGAGCAGTACTTC	CASSPWVGTHSYEQYF
TRBD1	TRBV19	14	TRBJ2-1	few	TGTGCCAGTAGTATTCGAGACAGGGAACTCAGGCAGTTCTTC	CASSIRDRELRQFF
TRBD1	TRBV28	13	TRBJ1-2	.	TGTGCCAGCAGTTTAGGGACAGTCTATGGCTACACCTTC	CASSLGTVYGYTF
.	TRBV27	14	TRBJ1-5	.	TGTGCCAGCAGTTTAGCGGGGACATTTCAGCCCCAGCATTTT	CASSLAGTFQPQHF
.	TRBV11-2	12	TRBJ1-6	.	TGTGCCAGCAGCTTAGATCAGTCACCCCTCCACTTT	CASSLDQSPLHF
TRBD2	TRBV7-9	14	TRBJ2-1	.	TGTGCCAGCAGCTTGACTAGCGGGATAAATGAGCAGTTCTTC	CASSLTSGINEQFF
.	TRBV7-9	15	TRBJ2-7	.	TGTGCCAGCAGCTTAGGGCGAAGCAGGATCTACGAGCAGTACTTC	CASSLGRSRIYEQYF
TRBD1	TRBV29-1	16	TRBJ1-1	.	TGCAGCGTTTCCTACCCCCCGGGACAGACGAACACTGAAGCTTTCTTT	CSVSYPPGQTNTEAFF
.	TRBV4-1	13	TRBJ1-5	.	TGCGCCAGCAGCCAGGCGAGCAATCAGCCCCAGCATTTT	CASSQASNQPQHF
TRBD1	TRBV28	15	TRBJ1-1	.	TGTGCCAGCAGTTTAAGGACAGGGGGGCACACTGAAGCTTTCTTT	CASSLRTGGHTEAFF
.	TRBV27	14	TRBJ2-3	.	TGTGCCAGCAGTAGCCAGGTCCGCACAGATACGCAGTATTTT	CASSSQVRTDTQYF
TRBD1	TRBV27	16	TRBJ1-5	.	TGTGCCAGCAGTTCCTCTCTGACAGGGGTTAATCAGCCCCAGCATTTT	CASSSSLTGVNQPQHF
.	TRBV6-6	12	TRBJ1-1	.	TGTGCCAGCAGCCTCGACAGCACTGAAGCTTTCTTT	CASSLDSTEAFF
.	TRBV28	13	TRBJ2-5	.	TGTGCCAGCCTAACTAGCAGCCAAGAGACCCAGTACTTC	CASLTSSQETQYF
TRBD1	TRBV27	15	TRBJ2-7	.	TGTGCCAGCAGTTTATCCGGGGCAGGGGGCTACGAGCAGTACTTC	CASSLSGAGGYEQYF
.	TRBV19	11	TRBJ2-1	few	TGTGCCAGTAGTGGGGTAGTTGAGCAGTTCTTC	CASSGVVEQFF
TRBD1	TRBV4-1	15	TRBJ1-1	few	TGCGCCAGCAGCCAGGGACAGGGTCATTGGACTGAAGCTTTCTTT	CASSQGQGHWTEAFF
.	TRBV5-1	15	TRBJ1-1	.	TGCGCCAGCAGCTCAGGGGCCCAAGGCGTCACTGAAGCTTTCTTT	CASSSGAQGVTEAFF
TRBD1	TRBV6-1	13	TRBJ2-5	.	TGTGCCAGCAGCGGGACAGGGCGAGAGACCCAGTACTTC	CASSGTGRETQYF
.	TRBV5-4	14	TRBJ2-7	.	TGTGCCAGCAGCCATCGGGGTAGAGCCTACGAGCAGTACTTC	CASSHRGRAYEQYF
TRBD1	TRBV7-9	16	TRBJ1-3	.	TGTGCCAGCAGCTTTACCAGGGGGCTGCCTGGAAACACCATATATTTT	CASSFTRGLPGNTIYF